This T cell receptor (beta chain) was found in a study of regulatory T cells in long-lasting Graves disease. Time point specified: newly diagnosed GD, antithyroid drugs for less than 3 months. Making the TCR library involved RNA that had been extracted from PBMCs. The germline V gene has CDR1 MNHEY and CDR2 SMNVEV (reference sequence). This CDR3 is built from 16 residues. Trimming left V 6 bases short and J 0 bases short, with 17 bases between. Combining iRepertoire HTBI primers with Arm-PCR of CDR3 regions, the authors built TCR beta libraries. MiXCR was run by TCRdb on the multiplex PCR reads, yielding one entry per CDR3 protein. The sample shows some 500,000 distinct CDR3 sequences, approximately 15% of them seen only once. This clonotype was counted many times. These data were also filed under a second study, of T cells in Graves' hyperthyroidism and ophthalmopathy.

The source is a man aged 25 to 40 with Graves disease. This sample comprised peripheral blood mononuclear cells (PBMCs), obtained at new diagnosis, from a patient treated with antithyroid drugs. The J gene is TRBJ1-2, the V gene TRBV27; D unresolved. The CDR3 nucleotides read TGTGCCAGCAGCTACTCCGGAAGCCGACCTAACTATGGCTACACCTTC. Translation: CASSYSGSRPNYGYTF.